These T cell receptor beta chains were read from a single sample in a study of T-cell reconstitution after alpha-beta-depleted transplantation in children. Each CDR3 protein gets one entry after TCRdb re-called the PCR reads with MiXCR. The table lists nearly 400,000 distinct CDR3 sequences, around 20% of them singletons. The starting material was PBMCs from the stem cell graft donor, obtained from the stem cell graft. The receptors stem from a human donor who donated a stem cell graft to a child with acute myeloid leukemia. The CDR3 runs from the conserved cysteine through the conserved F or W. The order of the fields is J gene, V gene, clone size, CDR3 protein. Expanded clones get a size class; other rows say once, few or many, or leave the size out.

>TRBJ2-3|TRBV7-2|NA
CASSPDSVTDTQYF
>TRBJ2-6|TRBV28|few
CASSLWSTGANVLTF
>TRBJ1-1|TRBV5-1|NA
CASSLSRGRNTEAFF
>TRBJ2-3|TRBV6-6|NA
CASGPRGGTQYF
>TRBJ2-1|TRBV12-3/TRBV12-4|many
CASSHYTGTGLTNEQFF
>TRBJ2-4|TRBV29-1|few
CSVEDPQKNRNIQYF
>TRBJ2-7|TRBV20-1|many
CSARDLSLYEQYF
>TRBJ1-2|TRBV11-2|NA
CASSLDVNQDYGYTF
>TRBJ2-1|TRBV28|NA
CASSLAVRGSEQFF
>TRBJ2-3|TRBV12-3/TRBV12-4|many
CASSFLGEAIGYTQYF
>TRBJ2-1|TRBV2|NA
CASIVSAREQFF
>TRBJ2-7|TRBV20-1|NA
CSADGDYEQYF
>TRBJ2-1|TRBV28|NA
CASSLSAREWAEQFF
>TRBJ1-1|TRBV28|few
CASTWGRSNTEAFF
>TRBJ2-1|TRBV28|NA
CASTGAGGFREQFF
>TRBJ2-2|TRBV5-1|many
CASSLRLAGLTGELFF
>TRBJ2-1|TRBV7-2|NA
CASSSAGPLQTIYNEQFF
>TRBJ2-1|TRBV15|NA
CATRSPGGSYNEQFF
>TRBJ2-7|TRBV4-1|NA
CASSQSRGAGVAGEQYF
>TRBJ2-1|TRBV6-1|NA
CASTKFFSSYNEQFF
>TRBJ2-7|TRBV6-5|few
CASSYSDRVEYEQYF
>TRBJ2-1|TRBV20-1|few
CSASGTGAYNEQFF
>TRBJ1-2|TRBV29-1|NA
CSVDPSNYGYTF
>TRBJ2-1|TRBV20-1|NA
CSSISGLTGDEQFF
>TRBJ2-1|TRBV20-1|NA
CSATLAGDNEQFF
>TRBJ2-5|TRBV10-3|many
CAISVGLGGRWETQYF
>TRBJ1-1|TRBV12-3/TRBV12-4|many
CASSLPGGASTEAFF
>TRBJ1-5|TRBV6-1|many
CASSGTDDQPQHF
>TRBJ2-1|TRBV7-3|few
CASRPGKGGNEQFF
>TRBJ2-3|TRBV5-1|few
CASSLWTGGTDTQYF
>TRBJ1-1|TRBV15|few
CATSRDALGAFF
>TRBJ2-2|TRBV10-2|many
CASSDSSSDLNTGELFF
>TRBJ2-3|TRBV24-1|NA
CATSGWANTDTQYF
>TRBJ1-2|TRBV20-1|many
CSAETGDYGYTF
>TRBJ1-2|TRBV25-1|few
CASSEALVGQGFFGYTF
>TRBJ1-2|TRBV28|NA
CASSKPQGNYGYTF
>TRBJ2-1|TRBV7-6|many
CASSLDVISSYNEQFF
>TRBJ2-6|TRBV3-1|NA
CASSRGREAGISGANVLTF
>TRBJ2-7|TRBV29-1|NA
CSYWDGTAYEQYF
>TRBJ2-2|TRBV12-3/TRBV12-4|few
CASSPSGSGTGELFF
>TRBJ2-1|TRBV12-3/TRBV12-4|once
CASSLLAGELNEQFF
>TRBJ2-2|TRBV7-9|NA
CASERTGYTGELFF
>TRBJ2-7|TRBV28|NA
CASSIGHTFSYEQYF
>TRBJ2-1|TRBV18|NA
CASSAGLRDEQFF
>TRBJ2-7|TRBV4-3|NA
CASSQDGTPFYEQYF
>TRBJ2-1|TRBV7-3|few
CASSFDSGIPNEQFF
>TRBJ2-1|TRBV12-3/TRBV12-4|NA
CASSLAPSGRASEQFF
>TRBJ1-2|TRBV28|few
CASGYRGIDYGYTF
>TRBJ2-1|TRBV20-1|NA
CSARSSLPYNEQFF
>TRBJ2-3|TRBV12-3/TRBV12-4|few
CASSLGFQYRDTQYF
>TRBJ2-5|TRBV6-2/TRBV6-3|NA
CASGPGLAGGAQETQYF
>TRBJ2-7|TRBV5-5|NA
CASSQGVGGEQYF
>TRBJ1-5|TRBV6-6|NA
CASANGGNQPQHF
>TRBJ2-1|TRBV20-1|NA
CSAPKRGPYYNEQFF
>TRBJ1-1|TRBV9|few
CASSFRVDTEAFF
>TRBJ2-7|TRBV7-9|few
CASSLATGTSGPYEQYF
>TRBJ2-7|TRBV19|NA
CASSTRDTYEQYF
>TRBJ1-3|TRBV5-6|NA
CASSQLSLSNTIYF
>TRBJ2-3|TRBV28|many
CASSSPIRLEGTDTQYF
>TRBJ2-3|TRBV6-1|few
CASSEVASGSKDTQYF